The clone carrying this T cell receptor beta chain was found many times. Trimming cost V 4 bases and J 0 bases, with 10 bases left between them. The CDR3 length is 15 residues. Per the germline V gene, CDR1 is LGHNA and CDR2 is YSLEER. This specimen comes from a study of Graves' ophthalmopathy and Graves' hyperthyroidism. Ophthalmopathy donors showed moderate-to-severe activity, CAS ≥3, NOSPECS ≥4 and a duration under 3 months. Certain patients, namely those with other autoimmune diseases, uncontrolled infections, pregnancy or lactation, were excluded. Amplified material comprised TCR beta CDR3 regions derived from RNA transcripts. The first-round RT-PCR employed HTBI primers together with the Qiagen OneStep RT-PCR kit. A multiplex PCR was then performed as the second round. Via MiXCR, TCRdb re-called the multiplex PCR reads, giving one row per CDR3 protein. Among around 400,000 distinct CDR3 sequences listed, about 17% were seen once.

The genes are TRBV4-3 and TRBJ1-5; D gene unclear. The source is a woman aged 18-29 years with Graves' ophthalmopathy. The material sequenced was peripheral blood. CDR3 in DNA: TGCGCCAGCAGCCTGGACTTCGGTAGCAATCAGCCCCAGCATTTT. The encoded protein is CASSLDFGSNQPQHF.